Below are 28 T cell receptor beta chains sequenced from a single sample in a study of cytotoxic CD8 clonotypes in ibrutinib-treated CLL. TCRdb's table, derived via immunoSEQ multiplex PCR, lists solely in-frame clones and lacks some. This table holds some 65,000 clones, approximately 57% found once. The material was PBMCs, obtained after 12 months of ibrutinib treatment. Receptors originate from a human donor with chronic lymphocytic leukemia.

The gene calls are TRBV6-1 and TRBJ2-7; TRBD1 matches at 9 bases. Unmatched junction bases numbered 4, after V lost 4 bases and J lost 6 bases. Per germline, CDR1 MNHNS and CDR2 SASEGT. The length of the CDR3 is 13 residues. Here the CDR3 reads CASSAGQGFEQYV. The CDR3 DNA is TGTGCCAGCAGTGCGGGACAGGGTTTCGAGCAGTACGTC.

This clone was counted only a few times. The chain combines TRBV14 with TRBJ2-1; D is perhaps TRBD2 (6 bases). V was trimmed by 2 bases and J by 4 bases, leaving 15 bases between them. CDR3 length: 16 amino acids. The germline V gene encodes CDR1 SGHDN and CDR2 FVKESK. The CDR3: CASSQKRVMGYNEQFF. The CDR3 coding sequence is TGTGCCAGCAGCCAAAAGCGGGTCATGGGATACAATGAGCAGTTCTTC.

The CDR3 DNA follows: TGCAGCGTTGAGTCAGGCTCCGAGCAGTACTTC. Amino acid sequence: CSVESGSEQYF. The chain recombines TRBV29-1 with TRBJ2-7; unclear D gene. CDR3 length: 11 residues. The V gene's germline CDR1 is SQVTM and CDR2 ANQGSEA. The ends were cut back, 3 bases at V and 6 bases at J, with 9 bases in the middle.

This clone was detected ten times or more. The CDR3 nucleotides are TGTGCCAGCAGCTGGATAGGACAGGGAGGCCACGAGCAGTACTTC. It translates to CASSWIGQGGHEQYF. The rearrangement uses TRBV7-9 and TRBJ2-7, with 8 bases that match TRBD1. Trimming took 4 bases from V and 5 from J; bases not matched to a gene: 10. The CDR3 totals 15 residues. Germline CDR1 is SEHNR and CDR2 is FQNEAQ (reference sequence).

This clone came up once. CDR3 in DNA: TGTGCCAGCAGTTACGGGGCGGGAGGGCCGGCCGGGGAGCTGTTTTTT. This encodes CASSYGAGGPAGELFF. The chain recombines TRBV6-5 with TRBJ2-2, with 9 bases identical to TRBD2. Germline lookup yields CDR1 MNHEY and CDR2 SVGAGI. V was clipped by 2 bases and J by 6 bases; unmatched bases: 7. There are 16 residues in the CDR3.

This clone was recorded at least ten times. The J gene is TRBJ1-5, the V gene TRBV7-9; D possibly corresponds to TRBD1 (5 bases). Germline V gene data show CDR1 as SEHNR and CDR2 as FQNEAQ (reference sequence). This CDR3 comprises 14 residues. V was trimmed by 1 base and J by 3 bases, leaving 7 bases between them. The CDR3 DNA sequence: TGTGCCAGCAGCTTAGGACAGTTCAATCAGCCCCAGCATTTT. It translates to CASSLGQFNQPQHF.

This clone has a handful of counts. The chain uses TRBV27 and TRBJ1-2, with D uncertain. Trimming took off 5 bases at V and 0 bases at J, with 10 bases between the two ends. Germline V CDR1 and CDR2: MNHEY, SMNVEV (reference sequence). This CDR3 spans 14 amino acids. CDR3 region: CASSPRSPNYGYTF. The CDR3 DNA sequence: TGTGCCAGCAGTCCAAGATCCCCTAACTATGGCTACACCTTC.

The chain is built from TRBV10-2 and TRBJ2-5; the D gene is possibly TRBD1 (6 bases). Deletions cut 6 bases from V and 5 bases from J, with 22 bases between. The germline gives CDR1 WSHSY, CDR2 SAAADI. The CDR3 has 16 residues. DNA of the CDR3: TGCGCCAGCAGGGCCACAGGGAAGCAGGGACACGAGACCCAGTACTTC. It yields the protein CASRATGKQGHETQYF.

The sample holds many counts of this clone. The rearrangement uses TRBV5-1 and TRBJ2-5; D might be TRBD2 (5 bases). The CDR3 runs 14 residues. CDR1 SGHRS and CDR2 YFSETQ come from the germline V gene. V was clipped by 0 bases and J by 7 bases, with 13 bases between them. The CDR3 loop is CASSLEGDLRTQYF. CDR3 DNA: TGCGCCAGCAGCTTGGAGGGAGACCTACGGACCCAGTACTTC.

The chain links TRBV9 to TRBJ2-3; 10 nucleotides align to TRBD2. Germline loops: CDR1 SGDLS, CDR2 YYNGEE. Unmatched junction bases numbered 13, after V lost 5 bases and J lost 4 bases. The CDR3 consists of 17 residues. Here the CDR3 reads CASSATSSGGLPDTQYF. In DNA, the CDR3 is TGTGCCAGCAGTGCCACCTCTAGCGGGGGATTACCAGATACGCAGTATTTT.

The chain links TRBV2 to TRBJ1-1, with no clear D. CDR3 length: 13 residues. The germline V gene has CDR1 SNHLY and CDR2 FYNNEI. V lost 7 bases and J 0 bases, leaving 9 bases between the germline ends. CDR3 protein: CASMSEMNTEAFF. CDR3 nucleotides: TGTGCCAGCATGAGCGAAATGAACACTGAAGCTTTCTTT.

This clone was seen a single time. The chain combines TRBV6-1 with TRBJ2-7; D uncertain. Germline CDR1 reads MNHNS; CDR2 reads SASEGT. CDR3 length: 12 residues. Deletions cut 7 bases from V and 3 bases from J, with 10 bases between. The CDR3 DNA reads as TGTGCCAGCAAGGAGAGAATCTACGAGCAGTACTTC. Its translation is CASKERIYEQYF.

In this sample, this clone turned up a few times. This chain links TRBV30 with TRBJ2-2, with D hard to call. Trimming cost V 0 bases and J 1 base, with 6 bases left between them. The CDR3 has 14 amino acids. From germline, CDR1 is GTSNPN and CDR2 SVGIG (reference sequence). The CDR3 nucleotides are TGTGCCTGGAGTGTATTAGAGAACACCGGGGAGCTGTTTTTT. Translating gives CAWSVLENTGELFF.

The chain links TRBV6-1 to TRBJ1-5; 7 positions agree with TRBD1. Unmatched junction bases numbered 5, after V lost 9 bases and J lost 3 bases. This CDR3 spans 13 amino acids. The germline V gene encodes CDR1 MNHNS and CDR2 SASEGT. This chain's CDR3 is CASIDRDNQPQHF. CDR3 in DNA: TGTGCCAGTATCGACAGGGACAATCAGCCCCAGCATTTT.

This chain uses TRBV5-6 with TRBJ1-2, with D tentatively TRBD1 (5 bases). Looked up from germline, CDR1 is SGHDT and CDR2 is YYEEEE. The CDR3 length is 15 residues. V was pared by 4 bases and J by 8 bases, with 21 bases between. CDR3 sequence: CASSQDNQGLIGYTF. CDR3 bases: TGTGCCAGCAGCCAAGATAATCAGGGCCTCATCGGCTACACCTTC.

V gene TRBV2 combines with J gene TRBJ2-3; D possibly corresponds to TRBD2 (6 bases). Germline V gives CDR1 SNHLY, CDR2 FYNNEI. This CDR3 has 16 amino acids. V lost 7 bases, J lost 5 bases, and 22 bases lay in between. CDR3 in amino acids: CASTVGTERRGDTQYF. In DNA, the CDR3 is TGTGCCAGCACCGTCGGGACCGAGCGGAGGGGAGATACGCAGTATTTT.

This rearrangement joins TRBV10-3 to TRBJ1-1; weak D call: TRBD1 (5 bases). CDR3 size: 13 residues. The germline V gene has CDR1 ENHRY and CDR2 SYGVKD. Trimming took 5 bases from V and 4 from J, leaving 11 bases between them. The CDR3, as DNA: TGTGCCATCAGTCAGGGATCAGGCACTGAAGCTTTCTTT. Its protein is CAISQGSGTEAFF.

The chain's CDR3 is CASSSGQLAKNIQYF. CDR3 DNA: TGTGCCAGCAGTTCCGGACAGCTAGCCAAAAACATTCAGTACTTC. This chain uses TRBV6-5 with TRBJ2-4; D possibly corresponds to TRBD1 (6 bases). The V end lost 4 bases, the J end lost 0 bases, and 10 bases lay between the germline ends. Germline V gene sequence: CDR1 MNHEY, CDR2 SVGAGI. The CDR3 loop spans 15 amino acids.

V and J are TRBV2 and TRBJ2-2; D is uncertain. The CDR3 has 14 residues. The V gene's germline CDR1 is SNHLY and CDR2 FYNNEI. Trimming left V 3 bases short and J 5 bases short, with 10 bases between. The CDR3 spells CASSETAGTGELFF. The CDR3 DNA is TGTGCCAGCAGTGAGACGGCCGGGACCGGGGAGCTGTTTTTT.

The chain's CDR3 is CATSRDKSSYNEQFF. DNA of the CDR3: TGTGCCACCAGCAGAGATAAAAGCTCCTACAATGAGCAGTTCTTC. The V gene is TRBV15, the J gene TRBJ2-1; D is undetermined. The germline V gene encodes CDR1 LNHNV and CDR2 YYDKDF (reference sequence). The CDR3 covers 15 residues. V was clipped by 0 bases and J by 0 bases, with 6 bases between them.

V gene TRBV6-5 combines with J gene TRBJ2-2; no clear D. Germline lookup yields CDR1 MNHEY and CDR2 SVGAGI. Trimming shortened V by 6 bases and J by 4 bases, and 9 bases separated the two germline ends. The CDR3 spans 13 residues. The CDR3 coding sequence is TGTGCCAGCAGCGATCCAGTCACCGGGGAGCTGTTTTTT. Amino acids: CASSDPVTGELFF.

The CDR3 coding sequence is TGTGCCGCCCGGAAGGGGGCGAACACCGGGGAGCTGTTTTTT. Translation: CAARKGANTGELFF. This chain uses TRBV7-9 with TRBJ2-2; tentatively, D is TRBD1 (6 bases). The CDR3 is 14 residues long. Per germline, CDR1 SEHNR and CDR2 FQNEAQ (reference sequence). Trimming stripped 11 bases from V and 0 bases from J, with 13 bases between.

The chain employs TRBV5-1 and TRBJ2-1; D is uncertain. Germline lookup yields CDR1 SGHRS and CDR2 YFSETQ. Trimming took 0 bases from V and 4 from J, leaving 8 bases between them. The CDR3 extends over 14 amino acids. The CDR3 region is CASSLAGSYNEQFF. CDR3 DNA sequence: TGCGCCAGCAGCTTGGCCGGGTCTTACAATGAGCAGTTCTTC.

CDR3 in DNA: TGCGCCAGCAGCCAGCTGACAGGGGGCTCCTACGAGCAGTACTTC. Translating gives CASSQLTGGSYEQYF. The chain employs TRBV4-1 and TRBJ2-7; TRBD1 agrees at 9 bases. Germline V CDR1 and CDR2: MGHRA, YSYEKL. V dropped 3 bases and J dropped 0; count of bases not matched to a gene: 3. The CDR3 sequence is 15 residues long.

This chain connects TRBV7-8 to TRBJ2-5; D unclear. V lost 3 bases, J lost 2 bases, and 4 bases lay in between. The CDR3 totals 12 residues. The germline V gene encodes CDR1 SGHVS and CDR2 FQNEAQ. In nucleotides, the CDR3 is TGTGCCAGCAGCTTTTGGCAAGAGACCCAGTACTTC. Protein: CASSFWQETQYF. The variable domain in full, with the rest retrieved from reference TRBV7-8 and TRBJ2-5, is GAGVSQSPRYKVAKRGQDVALRCDPISGHVSLFWYQQALGQGPEFLTYFQNEAQLDKSGLPSDRFFAERPEGSVSTLKIQRTQQEDSAVYLCASSFWQETQYFGPGTRLLVL.

The V gene is TRBV19, the J gene TRBJ2-1; no firm D call. In germline, CDR1 is LNHDA, CDR2 SQIVND (reference sequence). This CDR3 has 13 residues. Trimming took 2 bases from V and 10 from J, leaving 12 bases between them. The CDR3 DNA reads TGTGCCAGTAGTATACTACCTCCTTGGGAGCAGTTCTTC. Translated: CASSILPPWEQFF.

The CDR3 region has the DNA TGTGCCAGCAGCCAAGAAAGCTTCGGGGCTAACACCGGGGAGCTGTTTTTT. Encoded protein: CASSQESFGANTGELFF. This rearrangement joins TRBV4-2 to TRBJ2-2; tentatively, D is TRBD1 or TRBD2 (5 bases each). This CDR3 is 17 amino acids long. Trimming cost V 0 bases and J 2 bases, with 13 bases left between them. Germline V lookup: CDR1 LGHNA, CDR2 YNFKEQ.

The rearrangement links TRBV6-5 to TRBJ1-2; possibly TRBD1 for D (6 bases). Germline V gene sequence: CDR1 MNHEY, CDR2 SVGAGI. The CDR3 extends over 13 amino acids. V shed 5 bases and J shed 4 bases, with 11 bases lying between them. In DNA form, the CDR3 reads TGTGCCAGCAGTGTACGAGGGGGCTATGGCTACACCTTC. It translates to CASSVRGGYGYTF.